A single TCR beta chain is shown here with its context. Trimming shortened V by 6 bases and J by 0 bases, and 2 bases separated the two germline ends. CDR3 length: 10 amino acids. Germline lookup yields CDR1 DFQATT and CDR2 SNEGSKA (reference sequence). The use of genomic DNA as template underpinned the TCR beta VDJ and CDR3 profiling. TCRdb re-derived calls from the reads in MiXCR, one entry per CDR3 protein. The table shows around 210,000 distinct CDR3 sequences, with roughly two thirds occurring only once. The data are from a study of CD8+CD57+ T cells in acquired aplastic anemia. Whoever was chosen for sequencing had shown CD8+CD57+ cell expansion by flow cytometry.

The V gene is TRBV20-1, the J gene TRBJ1-1; D gene unclear. Sequencing was performed on sorted CD4+, CD8+, or CD8+CD57+ T cells (not recorded which) from PBMCs. The sequence was collected from a human donor with aplastic anemia. Here the CDR3 reads CSALNTEAFF. CDR3 coding DNA: TGCAGTGCACTGAACACTGAAGCTTTCTTT.